Below, one T cell receptor beta chain is given with its context. Its cognate antigen is unknown. Nominally healthy donors provided the samples, though records likely missed some immune exposures. The record originates from a study of cytomegalovirus exposure and HLA in healthy donors. General study results and limits: Association with HLA alleles at 0.05 false discovery rate was found for around 15,000 TCR beta sequences in a later analysis. With DRB1 most and HLA-C fewest, TCR association rates differed between HLA loci in a later analysis. With later analysis, a missense DCLRE1C variant became linked to TCR beta V- and J-gene trimming.

The V gene lost 5 bases and the J gene lost 2 bases, with 9 bases spanning the gap. The CDR3 is 14 amino acids. CDR1 is MNHEY, CDR2 SMNVEV, per germline (reference sequence). In the PCR, 60 Vbeta and 13 Jbeta primers were used. Clones were read by immunoSEQ multiplex PCR, and TCRdb kept only the in-frame ones, dropping some. The table shows approximately 150,000 clones, with roughly 68% occurring only once. The sample taken for sequencing was PBMCs. The receptor's source is a young man in good health and CMV-seropositive. The chain combines TRBV27 with TRBJ1-4; D remains ambiguous. CDR3 residues: CASSTSGTNEKLFF. CDR3 in DNA: TGTGCCAGCAGTACCTCCGGGACTAATGAAAAACTGTTTTTT.